These 20 T cell receptor beta chains were sequenced from one sample in a study of T cells in Graves' hyperthyroidism and ophthalmopathy. The TCR beta CDR3 regions underwent amplification using RNA transcripts as the source. A set of HTBI primers served as the primers for a first-round RT-PCR of the TCR CDR3. From the multiplex PCR reads, TCRdb called clonotypes with MiXCR, one entry per CDR3 protein. The data show hundreds of thousands of distinct CDR3 sequences, with 15% to 17% seen just once and about a quarter held by the top ten. Specimen: blood. The receptors stem from a young woman with Graves' hyperthyroidism that later progressed to Graves' ophthalmopathy.

V gene TRBV7-8 combines with J gene TRBJ2-1; D not certain. The CDR3 contains 16 residues. Trimming cost V 3 bases and J 0 bases, with 12 bases left between them. The germline V gene has CDR1 SGHVS and CDR2 FQNEAQ. For the CDR3, the DNA is TGTGCCAGCAGCTTCGTGCGGCTTTCCTCCTACAATGAGCAGTTCTTC. The encoded protein is CASSFVRLSSYNEQFF.

This clonotype was counted many times. This chain links TRBV28 with TRBJ1-2, with D perhaps matching TRBD1 (5 bases). The CDR3 length is 13 residues. The germline V gene has CDR1 MDHEN and CDR2 SYDVKM. V was shortened by 5 bases and J by 8 bases, with 15 bases between the two germline ends. The CDR3 nucleotides read TGTGCCAGCAGTCCGACGGAGGGGCGAGGCTACACCTTC. It yields the protein CASSPTEGRGYTF.

This clonotype was recorded many times. J is TRBJ1-1 and V is TRBV28; TRBD1 might be the D (5 bases). This CDR3 spans 19 amino acids. The V and J ends lost 2 bases and 0 bases respectively, with 22 bases between them. The germline V gene has CDR1 MDHEN and CDR2 SYDVKM. The CDR3 loop reads CASSLLLSGEGLMNTEAFF. Written as DNA, the CDR3 is TGTGCCAGCAGTTTACTGCTCAGTGGTGAGGGGCTGATGAACACTGAAGCTTTCTTT.

This clonotype came up many times. The chain joins TRBV7-2 to TRBJ2-5, with TRBD2 identical over 9 bases. This CDR3 has 16 amino acids. Germline loops: CDR1 SGHTA, CDR2 FQGNSA. With 4 bases clipped from V and 2 bases from J, the junction kept 8 bases outside the gene matches. CDR3 sequence: CASSSVTSGRQETQYF. Written as DNA, the CDR3 is TGTGCCAGCAGCTCCGTAACTAGCGGGCGACAAGAGACCCAGTACTTC.

The chain carries TRBV3-1 and TRBJ2-5; possibly TRBD1 for D (6 bases). V was shortened by 0 bases and J by 0 bases, with 8 bases between the two germline ends. Germline V lookup: CDR1 LGHDT, CDR2 YNNKEL (reference sequence). The CDR3 runs 15 residues. CDR3 sequence reads: CASSQEGGYQETQYF. In DNA form, the CDR3 reads TGTGCCAGCAGCCAAGAAGGGGGTTACCAAGAGACCCAGTACTTC.

This clonotype was counted at least ten times. One end of the junction varies from germline; a read error may be responsible. The chain combines TRBV4-1 with TRBJ2-5; 11 bases agree with TRBD1. Germline CDR1 reads MGHRA; CDR2 reads YSYEKL. This CDR3 is built from 15 residues. For the CDR3, the DNA is TGTGCCAGCAGCCAAGGACAGGGGGCTGGAGAGACCCAGTACTTC. It yields the protein CASSQGQGAGETQYF.

This clonotype was observed at least ten times. V gene TRBV7-9 combines with J gene TRBJ1-5; the match to TRBD1 covers 8 bases. Trimming removed 6 bases from V and 7 bases from J; junction bases left unmatched: 11. Germline CDR1 SEHNR, CDR2 FQNEAQ (reference sequence). The CDR3 has 15 residues. CDR3 residues: CASSMDREPGQPQHF. The CDR3, as DNA: TGTGCCAGCAGTATGGACAGGGAACCGGGACAGCCCCAGCATTTT.

This clonotype was recorded many times. The rearrangement joins TRBV6-2 or TRBV6-3 to TRBJ2-2; 8 nucleotides agree with TRBD1. CDR3 size: 17 residues. The germline V gene has CDR1 MNHEY and CDR2 SVGEGT. The junction had 6 bases not matched to a gene; V was cut back by 2 bases and J by 1 base. CDR3 amino acids: CASSYLSGGLNTGELFF. In DNA, the CDR3 is TGTGCCAGCAGTTACCTTTCAGGGGGCTTGAACACCGGGGAGCTGTTTTTT.

This clonotype was seen many times. The chain combines TRBV2 with TRBJ2-3; D is undetermined. Looked up from germline, CDR1 is SNHLY and CDR2 is FYNNEI. The CDR3 extends over 12 amino acids. Trimming took 11 bases from V and 1 from J, leaving 10 bases between them. CDR3 amino acids: CAGDIRTDTQYF. The CDR3 nucleotides are TGTGCCGGCGATATTCGCACAGATACGCAGTATTTT.

This clonotype was seen many times. The chain links TRBV28 to TRBJ1-1; D is unclear. Trimming shortened V by 3 bases and J by 1 base, and 9 bases separated the two germline ends. The length of the CDR3 is 14 residues. CDR1 MDHEN and CDR2 SYDVKM come from the germline V gene. The CDR3 is CASSFILRNTEAFF. The CDR3 DNA reads as TGTGCCAGCAGTTTCATCCTGCGGAACACTGAAGCTTTCTTT.

The V call is TRBV6-2 or TRBV6-3, the J call TRBJ2-3; TRBD2 agrees at 15 bases. CDR1 is MNHEY and CDR2 is SVGEGT in the germline V gene. This CDR3 region has 18 residues. The J segment lost 5 bases and the V segment lost 0 bases, leaving 6 bases of the junction unmatched. The CDR3, as DNA: TGTGCCAGCAGTTACTCCCGGACTAGCGGGAGGGACCAAGATACGCAGTATTTT. Its translation: CASSYSRTSGRDQDTQYF.

Concerning this clonotype itself: Just one base apart from a much larger clone, this may be a read error. This rearrangement joins TRBV18 to TRBJ2-3, with 9 bases that match TRBD2. The CDR3 is 16 amino acids. Germline trimming cut 3 bases from V and 5 bases from J; bases unmatched to any gene: 9. From germline, CDR1 is KGHSH and CDR2 LQKENI. The chain's CDR3 is CASSPEPSGKGDTQYF. DNA of the CDR3: TGTGCCAGCTCACCGGAACCTAGCGGGAAGGGAGATACGCAGTATTTT.

This clonotype showed up many times. The V and J genes are TRBV12-3 or TRBV12-4 and TRBJ2-2; no firm D call. This CDR3 comprises 17 residues. V was clipped by 2 bases and J by 0 bases, with 13 bases between them. CDR3 protein: CASSLRRWQTNTGELFF. The DNA for the CDR3 is TGTGCCAGCAGTTTACGGCGGTGGCAGACGAACACCGGGGAGCTGTTTTTT.

In its sample, this clonotype was seen many times. The chain employs TRBV28 and TRBJ2-7, with TRBD1 matching over 10 bases. Trimming at V came to 5 bases and at J to 6 bases, leaving 10 bases not matched to a gene. CDR3 length: 15 residues. CDR1 is MDHEN, CDR2 SYDVKM, per germline. CDR3: CASSQGQGDDPEQYF. Here the CDR3 DNA reads TGTGCCAGCAGTCAAGGACAGGGGGACGACCCCGAGCAGTACTTC.

A few counts support this clonotype. A single base separates this from a much larger clone, so it may be a read error. The gene calls are TRBV11-2 and TRBJ1-2; possibly TRBD1 for D (6 bases). Germline V gene sequence: CDR1 SGHAT, CDR2 FQNNGV. The V gene lost 5 bases and the J gene lost 2 bases, with 18 bases spanning the gap. The length of the CDR3 is 16 residues. The CDR3 protein is CASSPQWGAGNYGYTF. The CDR3 DNA sequence: TGTGCCAGCAGCCCGCAGTGGGGGGCAGGGAACTATGGCTACACCTTC.

This clonotype appeared a few times. The chain carries TRBV29-1 and TRBJ1-2; D may be TRBD1 (5 bases). Trimming pared 5 bases from V and 4 bases from J, leaving 14 bases between. This CDR3 is 13 amino acids long. Germline V gene data show CDR1 as SQVTM and CDR2 as ANQGSEA. The CDR3 sequence is CSVLMEGSYGYTF. The CDR3 region has the DNA TGCAGCGTTTTAATGGAGGGGTCCTATGGCTACACCTTC. Full variable domain (remainder filled in from reference TRBV29-1 and TRBJ1-2): SAVISQKPSRDICQRGTSLTIQCQVDSQVTMMFWYRQQPGQSLTLIATANQGSEATYESGFVIDKFPISRPNLTFSTLTVSNMSPEDSSIYLCSVLMEGSYGYTFGSGTRLTVV.

This clonotype was seen only a few times. The V and J genes are TRBV7-2 and TRBJ1-2; 12 nucleotides line up with TRBD1. The CDR3 is made up of 15 amino acids. Trimming removed 1 base from V and 8 bases from J; junction bases left unmatched: 5. Germline V gives CDR1 SGHTA, CDR2 FQGNSA. The CDR3 DNA follows: TGTGCCAGCAGCTTAGTGGGACAGGGGGCGAGGGGCTACACCTTC. Translating it yields CASSLVGQGARGYTF. Complete variable domain (other parts from reference TRBV7-2 and TRBJ1-2): GAGVSQSPSNKVTEKGKDVELRCDPISGHTALYWYRQSLGQGLEFLIYFQGNSAPDKSGLPSDRFSAERTGGSVSTLTIQRTQQEDSAVYLCASSLVGQGARGYTFGSGTRLTVV.

This clonotype was counted a few times. The chain combines TRBV20-1 with TRBJ1-5, with D perhaps matching TRBD1 (6 bases). The ends were cut back, 3 bases at V and 4 bases at J, with 13 bases in the middle. CDR1 DFQATT and CDR2 SNEGSKA come from the germline V gene (reference sequence). The CDR3 runs 14 residues. The CDR3 loop reads CSASPGAWNQPQHF. CDR3 bases: TGCAGTGCTAGTCCGGGGGCCTGGAATCAGCCCCAGCATTTT.

This clonotype was counted only a few times. The chain uses TRBV7-9 and TRBJ1-1; the D gene is possibly TRBD1 (5 bases). The V gene lost 5 bases and the J gene lost 4 bases, with 20 bases spanning the gap. The germline V gene encodes CDR1 SEHNR and CDR2 FQNEAQ (reference sequence). The CDR3 spans 16 residues. The CDR3 spells CASSASGSGERTEAFF. The CDR3 bases are TGTGCCAGCAGCGCTAGTGGATCGGGGGAGCGCACTGAAGCTTTCTTT.

The genes are TRBV6-2 or TRBV6-3 and TRBJ1-1, with 9 bases lining up with TRBD1. V was clipped by 2 bases and J by 0 bases; unmatched bases: 7. The CDR3 has 17 residues. Germline-derived CDR1 and CDR2 are MNHEY and SVGEGT. CDR3 sequence: CASSYLGQGPMNTEAFF. CDR3 DNA: TGTGCCAGCAGTTACCTGGGACAGGGCCCTATGAACACTGAAGCTTTCTTT.